This is a list of T cell receptor beta chains from one sample in a study of blood T cells in healthy people across ages. TCRdb recomputed calls from the 5' RACE reads with MiXCR, one row per CDR3 protein. The data hold approximately 490,000 distinct CDR3 sequences, with more than 20% observed a single time. This sample was also put to use in a study of T cells of mothers and their children.

The specimen was blood. These receptors were collected from a boy aged 5 to 17 in good health. Each CDR3 is given with its conserved first and last residue. A D gene is named only where the DNA matches it firmly. Some rows mark clone size as missing; the rest say once, few, many or name a class of expanded clone.

TRBV7-2	TRBJ1-4	-	many	15	CASSLGMGESEKLFF	TGTGCCAGCAGCTTAGGGATGGGAGAAAGTGAAAAACTGTTTTTT
TRBV12-3/TRBV12-4	TRBJ1-1	TRBD1	-	21	CASSSYQGDRQLIGLGTEAFF	TGTGCCAGCAGTTCCTATCAGGGGGACAGGCAACTTATTGGTTTGGGCACTGAAGCTTTCTTT
TRBV20-1	TRBJ2-5	TRBD2	few	15	CSASPTSGSQETQYF	TGCAGTGCTAGCCCGACTAGCGGGTCCCAAGAGACCCAGTACTTC
TRBV6-5	TRBJ1-1	-	-	15	CASSYSPAVSWEAFF	TGTGCCAGCAGTTACTCTCCGGCGGTAAGCTGGGAAGCTTTCTTT
TRBV3-1	TRBJ1-2	TRBD1	-	13	CASSHQGAQGYTF	TGTGCCAGCAGCCATCAGGGGGCGCAAGGCTACACCTTC
TRBV20-1	TRBJ2-7	TRBD2	few	14	CSEVGLAGSYEQYF	TGCAGTGAGGTAGGACTAGCGGGATCCTACGAGCAGTACTTC
TRBV15	TRBJ2-1	-	-	15	CATSRAIGSDNEQFF	TGTGCCACCAGCAGAGCCATAGGATCAGACAATGAGCAGTTCTTC
TRBV18	TRBJ1-2	-	-	14	CASSPTRSNYGYTF	TGTGCCAGCTCACCAACACGGAGTAACTATGGCTACACCTTC
TRBV7-7	TRBJ2-6	-	-	14	CASSLREGANVLTF	TGTGCTAGCAGCTTAAGGGAGGGGGCCAACGTCCTGACTTTC
TRBV7-2	TRBJ2-7	-	-	12	CASSLPLGEQYF	TGTGCCAGCAGCTTACCTCTTGGCGAGCAGTACTTC
TRBV7-9	TRBJ1-2	-	few	11	CASSLEAGYTF	TGTGCCAGCAGCTTAGAGGCGGGCTACACCTTC
TRBV7-4	TRBJ2-7	-	-	12	CAGTTGPREQYF	TGTGCCGGTACTACAGGGCCTAGGGAGCAGTACTTC
TRBV6-6	TRBJ2-5	-	-	14	CASSYVGIQETQYF	TGTGCCAGCAGTTACGTCGGAATTCAAGAGACCCAGTACTTC
TRBV6-2/TRBV6-3	TRBJ2-7	-	few	12	CASRADTYEQYF	TGTGCCAGCAGGGCCGACACTTACGAGCAGTACTTC
TRBV11-3	TRBJ2-1	-	many	13	CASSLNQRNEQFF	TGTGCCAGCAGCTTAAATCAACGCAATGAGCAGTTCTTC
TRBV20-1	TRBJ2-7	-	few	11	CSARPGGEQYF	TGCAGTGCTAGGCCCGGGGGAGAGCAGTACTTC
TRBV18	TRBJ1-1	-	-	17	CASSPRVIVGRNTEAFF	TGTGCCAGCTCACCACGGGTCATCGTGGGGAGGAACACTGAAGCTTTCTTT
TRBV29-1	TRBJ2-1	-	-	12	CSVEPGDNEQFF	TGCAGCGTTGAACCCGGGGACAATGAGCAGTTCTTC
TRBV20-1	TRBJ2-7	-	-	13	CSAPRGDSYEQYF	TGCAGTGCCCCACGGGGTGATTCATACGAGCAGTACTTC
TRBV15	TRBJ2-5	-	many	16	CATSREPRWGKRPQYF	TGTGCCACCAGCAGAGAGCCCCGTTGGGGCAAGAGACCCCAGTACTTC
TRBV5-1	TRBJ2-7	TRBD2	few	17	CASSLALDTSGSYEQYF	TGCGCCAGCAGCTTGGCCTTAGATACTAGCGGGAGTTACGAGCAGTACTTC
TRBV7-2	TRBJ2-7	-	few	14	CASSPRGYSYEQYF	TGTGCCAGCAGCCCGCGGGGATACTCCTACGAGCAGTACTTC
TRBV7-2	TRBJ2-5	-	-	14	CASSLRQGAKTQYF	TGTGCCAGCAGCTTAAGGCAGGGCGCCAAGACCCAGTACTTC
TRBV7-2	TRBJ2-4	TRBD1	-	16	CASSQGPRGRKNIQYF	TGTGCCAGCAGCCAAGGGCCCAGGGGGCGGAAAAACATTCAGTACTTC
TRBV27	TRBJ2-7	-	few	14	CASSQTRIDSEQYF	TGTGCCAGCAGTCAGACTAGGATAGATTCCGAGCAGTACTTC
TRBV6-5	TRBJ1-3	-	many	11	CASRDGNTIYF	TGTGCCAGCAGGGATGGAAACACCATATATTTT
TRBV28	TRBJ2-7	-	few	13	CASSSHRSYEQYF	TGTGCCAGCAGTTCCCACAGGTCGTACGAGCAGTACTTC
TRBV7-8	TRBJ1-5	-	-	14	CASSSGGWDQPQHF	TGTGCCAGCAGCTCTGGAGGATGGGATCAGCCCCAGCATTTT